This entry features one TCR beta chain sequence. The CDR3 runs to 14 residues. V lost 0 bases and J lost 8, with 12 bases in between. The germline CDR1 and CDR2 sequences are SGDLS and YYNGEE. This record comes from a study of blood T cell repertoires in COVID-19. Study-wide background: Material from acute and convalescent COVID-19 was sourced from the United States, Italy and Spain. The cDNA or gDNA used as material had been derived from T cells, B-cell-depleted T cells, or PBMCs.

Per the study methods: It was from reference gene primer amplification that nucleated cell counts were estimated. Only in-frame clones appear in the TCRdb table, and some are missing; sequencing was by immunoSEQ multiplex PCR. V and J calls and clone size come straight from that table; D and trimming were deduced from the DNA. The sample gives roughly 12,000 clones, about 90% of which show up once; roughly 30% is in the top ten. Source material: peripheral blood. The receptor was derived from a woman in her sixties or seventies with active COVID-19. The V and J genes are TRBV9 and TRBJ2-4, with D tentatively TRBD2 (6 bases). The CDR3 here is CASSVEEGWDIQYF. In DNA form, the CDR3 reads TGTGCCAGCAGCGTAGAGGAGGGATGGGACATTCAGTACTTC.